The 3 T cell receptor beta chains below all came from one sample that was sequenced in a study of T cell responses to AZD1222 COVID-19 vaccine (dated by TCRdb to the early 2020s). Preparation of the library involved the immunoSEQ multiplex PCR assay. The immuneACCESS repertoire file appears here via TCRdb, limited to in-frame rearrangements. These files lack a portion of the clones; in checked studies, under half of the deficit traces to unresolved V genes, and the cause of the others is not known. The sample yields 65,000 to 75,000 clones; 65% to 90% were counted once. The leading ten clones occupy around 5% of the sample. The time point tag for this specimen amounts to: baseline before first vaccination. Here the sequenced sample was peripheral blood, taken on day 0 of AZD1222 vaccination. The receptors here all came from an adult in good health.

The chain couples TRBV11-3 to TRBJ2-3, with D maybe TRBD2 (6 bases). V shed 1 base and J shed 1 base, with 9 bases lying between them. This CDR3 region has 15 residues. The V gene's germline CDR1 is SGHNT and CDR2 YENEEA. This CDR3 is CASSLGIAGTDTQYF. In nucleotides, the CDR3 is TGTGCCAGCAGCTTAGGTATAGCGGGCACAGATACGCAGTATTTT.

The CDR3 DNA sequence: TGTGCCACCTCAGTGGGTTCAAGCACAACACCCCTCCACTTT. Translation: CATSVGSSTTPLHF. V gene TRBV19 combines with J gene TRBJ1-6; D uncertain. V was shortened by 10 bases and J by 11 bases, with 21 bases between the two germline ends. In germline, CDR1 is LNHDA, CDR2 SQIVND (reference sequence). The CDR3 length is 14 residues. The full variable domain, its missing parts supplied by reference TRBV19 and TRBJ1-6, is DGGITQSPKYLFRKEGQNVTLSCEQNLNHDAMYWYRQDPGQGLRLIYYSQIVNDFQKGDIAEGYSVSREKKESFPLTVTSAQKNPTAFYLCATSVGSSTTPLHFGNGTRLTVT.

The chain recombines TRBV28 with TRBJ1-5; D unresolved. There are 15 residues in the CDR3. Germline V gene data show CDR1 as MDHEN and CDR2 as SYDVKM. Trimming removed 5 bases from V and 1 base from J, with 12 bases in between. In DNA form, the CDR3 reads TGTGCCAGCAGTACCCGGAGCCTGAGCAATCAGCCCCAGCATTTT. Amino acids: CASSTRSLSNQPQHF. Full variable domain (remainder filled in from reference TRBV28 and TRBJ1-5): DVKVTQSSRYLVKRTGEKVFLECVQDMDHENMFWYRQDPGLGLRLIYFSYDVKMKEKGDIPEGYSVSREKKERFSLILESASTNQTSMYLCASSTRSLSNQPQHFGDGTRLSIL.